One sample yielded the 7 T cell receptor beta chains listed below, sequenced in a study of blood T cell repertoires in COVID-19. Clones were read by immunoSEQ multiplex PCR, and TCRdb kept only the in-frame ones, dropping some. This table has more than 300,000 clones, around 87% appearing once. Sequenced material: PBMCs or T cells enriched from blood (not recorded which). The receptors were sampled from a man aged 40-50 years in a cohort exposed to, infected with or recovered from COVID-19 (not recorded which).

On this clone: Its ends do not fully match the called genes, so a read error is possible. This rearrangement joins TRBV5-8 to TRBJ1-4; a possible D gene is TRBD1 (5 bases). This CDR3 has 16 residues. The germline V gene encodes CDR1 SGHTS and CDR2 YDEGEE. CDR3 sequence reads: CASTLALGATNEKLFF. CDR3 sequence (DNA): TGTGCCAGCACCTTGGCGCTAGGGGCAACTAATGAAAAACTGTTTTTT.

This sequence joins TRBV7-2 and TRBJ1-6, with TRBD1 matching 7 bases. After removal of 6 bases from V and 0 bases from J, the junction contained 8 bases not matched to a gene. CDR3 size: 17 residues. In germline, CDR1 is SGHTA, CDR2 FQGNSA. The CDR3 loop is CASSLVGQSSYNSPLHF. Here the CDR3 DNA reads TGTGCCAGCAGTCTAGTGGGACAGAGCTCCTATAATTCACCCCTCCACTTT.

The rearrangement links TRBV27 to TRBJ1-3, with 8 bases identical to TRBD1. The J segment lost 4 bases and the V segment lost 0 bases, leaving 2 bases of the junction unmatched. Germline lookup yields CDR1 MNHEY and CDR2 SMNVEV (reference sequence). The CDR3 length is 15 residues. The CDR3 region has the DNA TGTGCCAGCAGTTTATCGACAGGGGTCGGAAACACCATATATTTT. This translates into CASSLSTGVGNTIYF.

This chain connects TRBV7-9 to TRBJ2-7; D call uncertain. The V gene's germline CDR1 is SEHNR and CDR2 FQNEAQ (reference sequence). This CDR3 is 13 amino acids long. The V and J ends lost 3 bases and 5 bases respectively, with 11 bases between them. CDR3 region: CASSFLGKDEQYF. The CDR3 DNA reads TGTGCCAGCAGCTTCCTAGGTAAAGACGAGCAGTACTTC.

This clone was counted a single time. This chain uses TRBV5-6 with TRBJ1-1; D is perhaps TRBD1 (5 bases). Trimming shortened V by 0 bases and J by 1 base, and 7 bases separated the two germline ends. Germline CDR1 is SGHDT and CDR2 is YYEEEE. The CDR3 loop spans 14 amino acids. The CDR3 sequence is CASSLGQQNTEAFF. CDR3 in DNA: TGTGCCAGCAGCTTGGGACAGCAGAACACTGAAGCTTTCTTT.

The J gene is TRBJ1-6, the V gene TRBV7-8; no clear D. CDR3 length: 14 amino acids. CDR1 and CDR2 (germline): SGHVS, FQNEAQ. V shed 5 bases and J shed 7 bases, with 12 bases lying between them. CDR3 nucleotide sequence: TGTGCCAGCAGCCCCGGGAGAGGGAATTCACCCCTCCACTTT. Amino acids: CASSPGRGNSPLHF.

The genes are TRBV5-4 and TRBJ2-3, with 8 bases that match TRBD2. Germline V gene lookup returns CDR1 SGHNT and CDR2 YYREEE (reference sequence). The CDR3 runs to 14 residues. V dropped 4 bases and J dropped 7; count of bases not matched to a gene: 8. The CDR3 loop reads CASSLPGLGNTQYF. CDR3 bases: TGTGCCAGCAGCCTACCGGGACTAGGGAATACGCAGTATTTT.